These T cell receptor beta chains were read from a single sample in a study of blood T cell repertoires in COVID-19. Libraries were prepared by immunoSEQ multiplex PCR; TCRdb keeps only in-frame clonotypes and omits some of them. The sample has some 96,000 clones, roughly 87% seen once; the top ten hold less than 8.5%. Source material: peripheral blood. The receptors were gathered from a man under 40 in a cohort sampled during active COVID-19. Both conserved end residues are part of each CDR3. Fields, in order: D gene, J gene, clone size, V gene, CDR3 protein, CDR3 DNA. The D gene is left open where the match is weak. Rows may omit the clone size; those that give it use once, few, many or a size class.

d_gene: NA
j_gene: TRBJ1-3
abundance: NA
v_gene: TRBV4-1
CDR3aa: CASSLGQYSGNTIYF
CDR3nt: TGCGCCAGCAGCCTCGGACAGTACTCTGGAAACACCATATATTTT

d_gene: NA
j_gene: TRBJ1-1
abundance: NA
v_gene: TRBV11-2
CDR3aa: CASSLAGSKGPEAFF
CDR3nt: TGTGCCAGCAGCTTAGCGGGCAGTAAGGGGCCTGAAGCTTTCTTT

d_gene: TRBD1
j_gene: TRBJ1-2
abundance: NA
v_gene: TRBV12-3/TRBV12-4
CDR3aa: CASTLGQGARYTF
CDR3nt: TGTGCCAGCACCCTCGGGCAGGGGGCACGCTACACCTTC

d_gene: NA
j_gene: TRBJ1-1
abundance: NA
v_gene: TRBV6-2/TRBV6-3
CDR3aa: CASSHFYPNTEAFF
CDR3nt: TGTGCCAGCAGCCACTTTTATCCGAACACTGAAGCTTTCTTT

d_gene: NA
j_gene: TRBJ2-5
abundance: NA
v_gene: TRBV9
CDR3aa: CASSALTGPQETQYF
CDR3nt: TGTGCCAGCAGCGCCCTGACAGGACCTCAAGAGACCCAGTACTTC

d_gene: NA
j_gene: TRBJ2-5
abundance: once
v_gene: TRBV16
CDR3aa: CASSQFRGSETQYF
CDR3nt: TGTGCCAGCAGCCAATTCCGGGGTTCGGAGACCCAGTACTTC

d_gene: TRBD1
j_gene: TRBJ2-7
abundance: NA
v_gene: TRBV27
CDR3aa: CASSLLRAGGSYEQYF
CDR3nt: TGTGCCAGCAGTTTACTGAGGGCAGGGGGATCCTACGAGCAGTACTTC

d_gene: NA
j_gene: TRBJ2-2
abundance: NA
v_gene: TRBV24-1
CDR3aa: CATTSLNSGELFF
CDR3nt: TGTGCCACGACAAGTCTTAACTCCGGGGAGCTGTTTTTT

d_gene: NA
j_gene: TRBJ2-3
abundance: NA
v_gene: TRBV29-1
CDR3aa: CSVVYRATNTQYF
CDR3nt: TGCAGCGTTGTGTACAGGGCGACAAATACGCAGTATTTT

d_gene: NA
j_gene: TRBJ2-5
abundance: NA
v_gene: TRBV2
CDR3aa: CASSSGIEETQYF
CDR3nt: TGTGCCAGCAGTTCCGGGATCGAAGAGACCCAGTACTTC

d_gene: TRBD2
j_gene: TRBJ2-2
abundance: NA
v_gene: TRBV10-3
CDR3aa: CAISESLAGANTGELFF
CDR3nt: TGTGCCATCAGTGAGTCGCTAGCGGGGGCAAACACCGGGGAGCTGTTTTTT

d_gene: TRBD1
j_gene: TRBJ2-5
abundance: NA
v_gene: TRBV10-3
CDR3aa: CAISEGTGQETQYF
CDR3nt: TGTGCCATCAGTGAGGGGACAGGGCAAGAGACCCAGTACTTC

d_gene: NA
j_gene: TRBJ2-6
abundance: NA
v_gene: TRBV5-4
CDR3aa: CASSFTIKFTPSGANVLTF
CDR3nt: TGTGCCAGCAGCTTCACAATTAAGTTTACCCCCTCTGGGGCCAACGTCCTGACTTTC

d_gene: NA
j_gene: TRBJ1-1
abundance: NA
v_gene: TRBV29-1
CDR3aa: CSSRLNTEAFF
CDR3nt: TGCAGCTCTCGGTTGAACACTGAAGCTTTCTTT

d_gene: NA
j_gene: TRBJ1-1
abundance: NA
v_gene: TRBV2
CDR3aa: CASSEANIREAFF
CDR3nt: TGTGCCAGCAGTGAAGCTAACATCAGGGAAGCTTTCTTT

d_gene: NA
j_gene: TRBJ2-7
abundance: NA
v_gene: TRBV7-8
CDR3aa: CASSPAGQSSYEQYF
CDR3nt: TGTGCCAGCAGCCCCGCGGGACAGTCCTCCTACGAGCAGTACTTC

d_gene: NA
j_gene: TRBJ1-5
abundance: NA
v_gene: TRBV6-6
CDR3aa: CASSRDGGNQPQHF
CDR3nt: TGTGCCAGCAGCCGAGACGGGGGCAATCAGCCCCAGCATTTT

d_gene: TRBD1
j_gene: TRBJ2-7
abundance: NA
v_gene: TRBV6-6
CDR3aa: CASSYPLGQRSYEQYF
CDR3nt: TGTGCCAGCAGTTACCCGTTGGGACAGCGTTCCTACGAGCAGTACTTC

d_gene: TRBD2
j_gene: TRBJ2-7
abundance: NA
v_gene: TRBV10-3
CDR3aa: CAIAPAGGTYEQYF
CDR3nt: TGTGCCATCGCCCCAGCGGGGGGAACCTACGAGCAGTACTTC

d_gene: TRBD1
j_gene: TRBJ1-2
abundance: few
v_gene: TRBV7-7
CDR3aa: CASSSSRDREVDYTF
CDR3nt: TGTGCCAGCAGCTCGTCCCGGGACAGGGAAGTGGACTACACCTTC

d_gene: TRBD1
j_gene: TRBJ1-1
abundance: NA
v_gene: TRBV27
CDR3aa: CASSLSGTGSGTEAFF
CDR3nt: TGTGCCAGCAGTTTATCGGGGACAGGCTCCGGCACTGAAGCTTTCTTT

d_gene: NA
j_gene: TRBJ1-3
abundance: NA
v_gene: TRBV27
CDR3aa: CASSLSLSSGNTIYF
CDR3nt: TGTGCCAGCAGTTTGAGCCTGAGCTCTGGAAACACCATATATTTT

d_gene: TRBD1
j_gene: TRBJ2-3
abundance: NA
v_gene: TRBV6-5
CDR3aa: CASSYWTGWNYNTQYF
CDR3nt: TGTGCCAGCAGTTACTGGACAGGCTGGAACTATAATACGCAGTATTTT

d_gene: NA
j_gene: TRBJ1-3
abundance: NA
v_gene: TRBV14
CDR3aa: CASSQDYLNSGNTIYF
CDR3nt: TGTGCCAGCAGCCAAGACTATCTGAACTCTGGAAACACCATATATTTT

d_gene: NA
j_gene: TRBJ2-2
abundance: NA
v_gene: TRBV3-1/TRBV3-2
CDR3aa: CASSQVRTNTGELFF
CDR3nt: TGTGCCAGCAGCCAAGTGCGGACGAACACCGGGGAGCTGTTTTTT

d_gene: TRBD1
j_gene: TRBJ1-2
abundance: few
v_gene: TRBV19
CDR3aa: CASRADRDTYGYTF
CDR3nt: TGTGCCAGTAGAGCCGACAGGGATACCTATGGCTACACCTTC

d_gene: TRBD2
j_gene: TRBJ2-3
abundance: NA
v_gene: TRBV4-2
CDR3aa: CASSQGVSGDNTDTQYF
CDR3nt: TGTGCCAGCAGCCAAGGCGTTAGCGGGGATAACACAGATACGCAGTATTTT

d_gene: TRBD2
j_gene: TRBJ2-1
abundance: NA
v_gene: TRBV6-5
CDR3aa: CASSRREVIRNEQFF
CDR3nt: TGTGCCAGCAGTCGCCGGGAGGTAATAAGGAATGAGCAGTTCTTC

d_gene: NA
j_gene: TRBJ1-2
abundance: NA
v_gene: TRBV6-5
CDR3aa: CASSYPTGSGYGYTF
CDR3nt: TGTGCCAGCAGTTACCCGACAGGATCTGGTTATGGCTACACCTTC

d_gene: NA
j_gene: TRBJ2-7
abundance: NA
v_gene: TRBV5-1
CDR3aa: CASSSTAGSPKSEQYF
CDR3nt: TGCGCCAGCAGCTCAACCGCCGGGTCCCCCAAGTCCGAGCAGTACTTC

d_gene: NA
j_gene: TRBJ1-6
abundance: NA
v_gene: TRBV15
CDR3aa: CATSSQASTGNRAPLHF
CDR3nt: TGTGCCACCAGCAGCCAGGCATCAACAGGGAATCGGGCACCCCTCCACTTT

d_gene: TRBD1
j_gene: TRBJ2-7
abundance: NA
v_gene: TRBV7-9
CDR3aa: CASSPDRGRFSDYEQYF
CDR3nt: TGTGCCAGCAGCCCGGACAGGGGGCGATTTTCTGACTACGAGCAGTACTTC